This T cell receptor (beta chain) was sequenced for a study of siplizumab effects on memory and regulatory T cells. General study results and limits: Reactions containing siplizumab showed mappable alloreactive CD4+ clones averaging about 66% Treg-derived, versus approximately 28% in controls. Naive versus memory phenotype went unassigned for roughly 75-96% of proliferating CD4+ or CD8+ clones. Confirmation that proliferating Tregs from siplizumab cultures had suppressive function was not obtained.

The CDR3 has 15 amino acids. The germline gives CDR1 MNHEY, CDR2 SVGAGI. V was cut by 2 bases and J by 4 bases, with 14 bases left in between. Each sample yielded 90,000 to 100,000 assayed TCR templates. Some clones are missing from TCRdb's copy, which holds only in-frame ones; the method was immunoSEQ multiplex PCR. The data show fewer than 130,000 clones, roughly 92% seen once. This clone was observed once. Its specificity is not known. The clonotype originates from a human donor in good health. The rearrangement links TRBV6-5 to TRBJ1-2, with D perhaps TRBD1 (6 bases). Sequencing was performed on CD4+ T cells sorted from blood. The CDR3 nucleotides read TGTGCCAGCAGTTACGCGGCAGGGGTTAGCTATGGCTACACCTTC. Translating gives CASSYAAGVSYGYTF.